Each of the 26 T cell receptor beta chains below was sequenced from the same sample in a study of shared clonotypes between healthy human individuals (dated by TCRdb to the early 2020s). CD8 naive samples were obtained by positive selection for CCR7 among CD45RO-negative cells, yielding a CD45RA+CCR7+ population from which TemRA cells were excluded. The library was prepared using the immunoSEQ multiplex PCR assay. TCRdb carries this immuneACCESS record with in-frame sequences only. Its versions omit some clonotypes, under half of them owing to an unresolved V gene in the studies checked, with the rest unexplained. Here the sample has over 2 million clones; about 95% occur a single time. Together, the top ten hold about 1.1% of the sample. The sequencing input was naive CD8+ T cells sorted from blood. This sample's cell subset or site label indicates: CD45RA+CCR7+. These receptors all come from a man in his late teens or twenties in good health.

Worth noting for this clone: One junction end does not reproduce the germline sequence, and a read error may be involved. In the same sample, other DNA sequences code for this CDR3. The chain recombines TRBV6-1 with TRBJ2-7, with TRBD2 matching over 12 bases. The germline CDR1 and CDR2 sequences are MNHNS and SASEGT. The CDR3 is made up of 15 amino acids. The CDR3 loop is CASSEGLAGPYEQYF. The CDR3 DNA follows: TGTGCCAGCAGCGAAGGACTAGCGGGGCCCTACGAGCAGTACTTC.

The chain has TRBV27 and TRBJ2-7, with D perhaps matching TRBD2 (6 bases). The CDR3 runs 14 residues. V lost 0 bases and J 7 bases, leaving 13 bases between the germline ends. Germline CDR1 MNHEY, CDR2 SMNVEV (reference sequence). Here the CDR3 reads CASSLSGLTREQYF. The CDR3 DNA follows: TGTGCCAGCAGTTTATCGGGACTCACCCGGGAGCAGTACTTC.

The rearrangement joins TRBV10-3 to TRBJ2-1; D gene uncertain. This CDR3 has 13 amino acids. From germline, CDR1 is ENHRY and CDR2 SYGVKD. V gave up 6 bases and J gave up 3 bases, with 9 bases separating them. The CDR3 reads CAISPGDYNEQFF. The CDR3 DNA is TGTGCCATCAGCCCCGGTGACTACAATGAGCAGTTCTTC.

In nucleotides, the CDR3 is TGTGCCAGCAGCCCCCGCCCGGGACAGGGTCACCCCTACGAGCAGTACTTC. Protein product: CASSPRPGQGHPYEQYF. This chain connects TRBV7-2 to TRBJ2-7; TRBD1 matches 9 bases. Losses at the gene ends were 5 bases for V and 2 bases for J; bases not matched to a gene: 13. The CDR3 has 17 residues. Germline values: CDR1 SGHTA, CDR2 FQGNSA.

The V call is TRBV6-1, the J call TRBJ2-3, with 7 bases that match TRBD1. The V segment lost 2 bases and the J segment 3 bases; nucleotides outside the gene matches: 11. The CDR3 is made up of 17 amino acids. The V gene's germline CDR1 is MNHNS and CDR2 SASEGT. CDR3 sequence (DNA): TGTGCCAGCAGTGAACGACAGGGTTATCGGAAAACAGATACGCAGTATTTT. Protein product: CASSERQGYRKTDTQYF.

The chain couples TRBV21-1 to TRBJ2-4; the table's D call of TRBD2 was not tested on the DNA. TRBV21-1 is annotated as a pseudogene. The CDR3 covers 14 residues. The chain's CDR3 is CATVAGEENIIQYF. The DNA of the CDR3 is TGTGCCACCGTCGCCGGGGAGGAAAACATCATTCAGTACTTC.

V gene TRBV27 combines with J gene TRBJ2-7; D call uncertain. V lost 8 bases to trimming and J lost 0 bases, with 8 bases between them. Germline V gives CDR1 MNHEY, CDR2 SMNVEV (reference sequence). The CDR3 length is 12 residues. CDR3 in amino acids: CASGWSSYEQYF. The CDR3 DNA follows: TGTGCCAGCGGGTGGAGCTCCTACGAGCAGTACTTC.

The rearrangement joins TRBV5-6 to TRBJ2-3; no clear D gene. V lost 2 bases to trimming and J lost 3 bases, with 16 bases between them. CDR1 and CDR2 from the germline V gene are SGHDT and YYEEEE. The length of the CDR3 is 16 residues. In DNA, the CDR3 is TGTGCCAGCAGCTTAAGGCAGCCGATACTTACAGATACGCAGTATTTT. Its protein product is CASSLRQPILTDTQYF.

The gene calls are TRBV13 and TRBJ2-5; a weak D match, TRBD2 (6 bases). This CDR3 is built from 14 residues. Germline V lookup: CDR1 PRHDT, CDR2 FYEKMQ (reference sequence). The V end was cut by 1 base, the J end by 3 bases, with 9 bases between. The DNA of the CDR3 is TGTGCCAGCAGCTTAGAACTAGCCGAAGAGACCCAGTACTTC. It encodes CASSLELAEETQYF.

For the CDR3, the DNA is TGTGCCAGCAGTTTCGGACGGTATGAAAAACTGTTTTTT. This codes for CASSFGRYEKLFF. J is TRBJ1-4 and V is TRBV6-6; no definite D call. The CDR3 runs to 13 residues. Germline V gene sequence: CDR1 MNHNY, CDR2 SVGAGI (reference sequence). V was shortened by 4 bases and J by 6 bases, with 9 bases between the two germline ends.

This sequence joins TRBV28 and TRBJ2-1, with no clear D. Germline V CDR1 and CDR2: MDHEN, SYDVKM. The CDR3 runs to 14 residues. Deletions cut 6 bases from V and 7 bases from J, with 16 bases between. In nucleotides, the CDR3 is TGTGCCAGCAGCTTACCCCTCCCTGGGAATGAGCAGTTCTTC. It specifies CASSLPLPGNEQFF.

The chain employs TRBV27 and TRBJ2-2; D unclear. Germline V CDR1 and CDR2: MNHEY, SMNVEV (reference sequence). V dropped 3 bases and J dropped 3 bases, with 11 bases sitting between them. CDR3 size: 15 residues. Written as DNA, the CDR3 is TGTGCCAGCAGTTTCGTCCGGTCTTACACCGGGGAGCTGTTTTTT. Protein sequence: CASSFVRSYTGELFF.

The rearrangement links TRBV6-5 to TRBJ2-5; TRBD1 agrees at 10 bases. Germline loops: CDR1 MNHEY, CDR2 SVGAGI. The length of the CDR3 is 15 residues. V lost 2 bases, J lost 4 bases, and 4 bases stayed unmatched. The CDR3 region has the DNA TGTGCCAGCAGTTACGGAGGGACAGGGGCAGAGACCCAGTACTTC. It specifies CASSYGGTGAETQYF.

The chain combines TRBV20-1 with TRBJ2-3; D ambiguous. The CDR3 has 11 residues. Germline loops: CDR1 DFQATT, CDR2 SNEGSKA (reference sequence). Deletions cut 4 bases from V and 2 bases from J, with 4 bases between. The CDR3 loop reads CSATLTDTQYF. As DNA, the CDR3 is TGCAGTGCTACCCTCACAGATACGCAGTATTTT.

The gene calls are TRBV11-3 and TRBJ2-7, with TRBD2 matching 12 bases. Germline-derived CDR1 and CDR2 are SGHNT and YENEEA. CDR3 length: 16 residues. V gave up 5 bases and J gave up 0 bases; unmatched junction bases: 5. CDR3 DNA sequence: TGTGCCAGCAGCCTCGGACTAGCGGGGAGCTCCTACGAGCAGTACTTC. This codes for CASSLGLAGSSYEQYF.

With regard to this clone: This specimen includes other DNA sequences encoding the same CDR3. J is TRBJ2-7 and V is TRBV19; D is undetermined. Germline-derived CDR1 and CDR2 are LNHDA and SQIVND (reference sequence). Trimming took 3 bases from V and 3 from J, leaving 9 bases between them. The CDR3 has 13 residues. CDR3 DNA sequence: TGTGCCAGTAGTATCGGACCGTTCTACGAGCAGTACTTC. This sequence encodes CASSIGPFYEQYF.

The chain employs TRBV9 and TRBJ2-7; perhaps TRBD2 as D (5 bases). This CDR3 comprises 16 residues. V was trimmed by 0 bases and J by 2 bases, leaving 15 bases between them. Germline CDR1 reads SGDLS; CDR2 reads YYNGEE. The CDR3, as DNA: TGTGCCAGCAGCGTAGCCCTAACTAGAGGGCCCTACGAGCAGTACTTC. It specifies CASSVALTRGPYEQYF.

The chain employs TRBV6-1 and TRBJ2-1; TRBD1 is a possible D gene (7 bases). With 8 bases removed from V and 2 bases from J, the gap between germline ends came to 13 bases. The CDR3 spans 14 residues. Per germline, CDR1 MNHNS and CDR2 SASEGT. The CDR3: CASGWRGPYNEQFF. Here the CDR3 DNA reads TGTGCCAGCGGCTGGAGGGGGCCCTACAATGAGCAGTTCTTC.

V gene TRBV2 combines with J gene TRBJ1-4; no definite D call. Germline-derived CDR1 and CDR2 are SNHLY and FYNNEI. V was pared by 6 bases and J by 7 bases, with 12 bases between. CDR3 length: 13 amino acids. CDR3 protein: CASRAEGFEKLFF. Written as DNA, the CDR3 is TGTGCCAGCAGAGCGGAAGGATTTGAAAAACTGTTTTTT.

The chain couples TRBV7-8 to TRBJ1-5, with 9 bases aligning to TRBD1. Per the germline V gene, CDR1 is SGHVS and CDR2 is FQNEAQ. The CDR3 is 15 amino acids. V lost 5 bases to trimming and J lost 3 bases; unmatched junction nucleotides: 5. CDR3 sequence (DNA): TGTGCCAGCAGCACCGGGACAGGGCCCAATCAGCCCCAGCATTTT. This encodes CASSTGTGPNQPQHF.

The chain carries TRBV7-9 and TRBJ1-2; D unresolved. This CDR3 has 17 amino acids. The ends were cut back, 5 bases at V and 7 bases at J, with 26 bases in the middle. Germline CDR1 SEHNR, CDR2 FQNEAQ (reference sequence). The CDR3 loop reads CASSLIPWGDGDRGYTF. The CDR3 coding sequence is TGTGCCAGCAGCCTTATCCCATGGGGAGACGGGGATCGTGGCTACACCTTC. The variable domain in full, completed from reference TRBV7-9 and TRBJ1-2, reads DTGVSQNPRHKITKRGQNVTFRCDPISEHNRLYWYRQTLGQGPEFLTYFQNEAQLEKSRLLSDRFSAERPKGSFSTLEIQRTEQGDSAMYLCASSLIPWGDGDRGYTFGSGTRLTVV.

In regard to this clone: This sample also contains other DNA sequences that code for the same CDR3. The rearrangement links TRBV10-2 to TRBJ2-1; D is uncertain. Trimming cost V 3 bases and J 8 bases, with 2 bases left between them. Germline CDR1 and CDR2: WSHSY and SAAADI. There are 10 residues in the CDR3. In DNA form, the CDR3 reads TGCGCCAGCAGTGACCATGAGCAGTTCTTC. Translated: CASSDHEQFF.

The genes are TRBV7-9 and TRBJ1-1; D perhaps matches TRBD1 (6 bases). V lost 5 bases, J lost 3 bases, and 22 bases lay in between. Germline CDR1 SEHNR, CDR2 FQNEAQ (reference sequence). This CDR3 has 17 residues. The CDR3 sequence: CASSGRQGREKDTEAFF. CDR3 nucleotide sequence: TGTGCCAGCAGCGGTCGTCAGGGGCGTGAGAAGGACACTGAAGCTTTCTTT.

The rearrangement links TRBV13 to TRBJ2-2; D remains ambiguous. V lost 2 bases and J lost 4, with 11 bases in between. The CDR3 is 15 residues long. Germline V lookup: CDR1 PRHDT, CDR2 FYEKMQ (reference sequence). CDR3 loop: CASSLLGRSTGELFF. The CDR3 coding sequence is TGTGCCAGCAGCTTACTAGGGCGGAGCACCGGGGAGCTGTTTTTT. Variable domain in full (rest from reference TRBV13 and TRBJ2-2): AAGVIQSPRHLIKEKRETATLKCYPIPRHDTVYWYQQGPGQDPQFLISFYEKMQSDKGSIPDRFSAQQFSDYHSELNMSSLELGDSALYFCASSLLGRSTGELFFGEGSRLTVL.

The genes are TRBV10-2 and TRBJ1-2; no clear D gene. The CDR3 totals 16 residues. Trimming cost V 2 bases and J 0 bases, with 13 bases left between them. The germline gives CDR1 WSHSY, CDR2 SAAADI. The CDR3 loop is CASSESAGATNYGYTF. The DNA for the CDR3 is TGCGCCAGCAGTGAGAGCGCTGGAGCTACTAACTATGGCTACACCTTC.

The chain couples TRBV4-1 to TRBJ2-7, with D unclear. This CDR3 has 14 residues. Deletions cut 1 base from V and 2 bases from J, with 9 bases between. The germline gives CDR1 MGHRA, CDR2 YSYEKL. The CDR3 bases are TGCGCCAGCAGCCAAGTGTTCAGAACCTACGAGCAGTACTTC. It yields the protein CASSQVFRTYEQYF.